This T cell receptor beta chain was sequenced in a study of PD-1 blockade in mismatch repair-deficient tumors. Germline V gives CDR1 LNHDA, CDR2 SQIVND (reference sequence). V dropped 5 bases and J dropped 4 bases, with 11 bases sitting between them. The length of the CDR3 is 13 residues. Clones were read by immunoSEQ multiplex PCR, and TCRdb kept only the in-frame ones, dropping some. The repertoire holds approximately 100,000 clones, with 82% as singletons. J is TRBJ1-2 and V is TRBV19; D gene ambiguous. The sequencing used peripheral blood, collected about eight months after starting pembrolizumab. The sequence derives from an adult with mismatch repair-deficient cancer. CDR3 amino acids: CASSFGSSYGYTF. CDR3 nucleotides: TGTGCCAGTAGTTTCGGGTCGTCCTATGGCTACACCTTC. The full variable domain, with the rest looked up from reference TRBV19 and TRBJ1-2, is DGGITQSPKYLFRKEGQNVTLSCEQNLNHDAMYWYRQDPGQGLRLIYYSQIVNDFQKGDIAEGYSVSREKKESFPLTVTSAQKNPTAFYLCASSFGSSYGYTFGSGTRLTVV.